A single sample is the source of the 8 T cell receptor beta chains below, sequenced in a study of identical twins. MiXCR, run by TCRdb on the 5' RACE reads, gives a single entry per CDR3 protein. The sample contains about 530,000 distinct CDR3 sequences, roughly 15% of which appear only once. The sample also formed part of further work on yellow fever vaccine responses in identical twins.

Specimen: CD4+ T cells sorted from blood. These TCRs come from a woman younger than 30 in good health.

CDR3 sequence: CASSATPGAAISHGTQYF. CDR3 in DNA: TGTGCCAGCAGCGCCACCCCGGGGGCCGCGATTAGCCATGGTACGCAGTATTTT. This sequence joins TRBV7-8 and TRBJ2-3; either TRBD1 or TRBD2 may fit D (6 bases each). CDR1 is SGHVS and CDR2 is FQNEAQ in the germline V gene. Trimming shortened V by 5 bases and J by 8 bases, and 29 bases separated the two germline ends. CDR3 length: 18 amino acids.

This chain uses TRBV24-1 with TRBJ1-1; tentative D call: TRBD1 (6 bases). Looked up from germline, CDR1 is KGHDR and CDR2 is SFDVKD. Trimming stripped 7 bases from V and 1 base from J, with 15 bases between. This CDR3 comprises 15 residues. The CDR3 here is CATRQTGTPNTEAFF. CDR3 DNA: TGTGCCACCAGGCAGACAGGTACCCCGAACACTGAAGCTTTCTTT.

The chain uses TRBV5-1 and TRBJ2-1; D is possibly TRBD1 or TRBD2 (6 bases each). Between the trimmed V and J ends, which lost 0 bases and 6 bases, there was a span of 16 bases. Germline CDR1 is SGHRS and CDR2 is YFSETQ. The length of the CDR3 is 16 residues. The DNA of the CDR3 is TGCGCCAGCAGCTTGGATGGGGGGCGCGTCGCCAATGAGCAGTTCTTC. Translation gives CASSLDGGRVANEQFF.

This chain links TRBV6-1 with TRBJ2-7, with D tentatively TRBD2 (5 bases). This CDR3 region has 14 residues. Germline values: CDR1 MNHNS, CDR2 SASEGT. V lost 1 base to trimming and J lost 6 bases, with 13 bases between them. This chain's CDR3 is CASSEGSMRVEQYV. The CDR3 DNA follows: TGTGCCAGCAGTGAAGGGTCAATGCGGGTCGAGCAGTACGTC.

The chain recombines TRBV7-9 with TRBJ2-2; D not resolved. Germline V gives CDR1 SEHNR, CDR2 FQNEAQ (reference sequence). The V end lost 4 bases, the J end lost 6 bases, and 12 bases lay between the germline ends. The CDR3 has 14 residues. CDR3 protein: CASSYLLRAGELFF. Written as DNA, the CDR3 is TGTGCCAGCAGCTACCTTCTAAGGGCCGGGGAGCTGTTTTTT.

This clonotype was observed a handful of times. V gene TRBV9 combines with J gene TRBJ1-2; 7 nucleotides align to TRBD1. V lost 3 bases and J lost 4; bases outside the gene matches: 9. The CDR3 consists of 15 residues. The germline V gene has CDR1 SGDLS and CDR2 YYNGEE. The CDR3 DNA reads TGTGCCAGCAGCGCGATTCGGACAGGCCTCTATGGCTACACCTTC. Protein product: CASSAIRTGLYGYTF.

In this sample, this clonotype turned up a few times. The chain employs TRBV6-6 and TRBJ1-4, with D possibly being TRBD1 (6 bases). Trimming took 7 bases from V and 8 from J, leaving 11 bases between them. This CDR3 has 12 residues. CDR1 MNHNY and CDR2 SVGAGI come from the germline V gene (reference sequence). The DNA for the CDR3 is TGTGCCAGCAACAGGGACGGGGAAAAACTGTTTTTT. Encoded protein: CASNRDGEKLFF.

This clonotype was seen a handful of times. This chain uses TRBV20-1 with TRBJ2-7; TRBD2 matches at 13 bases. The CDR3 contains 15 residues. CDR1 and CDR2 (germline): DFQATT, SNEGSKA (reference sequence). V gave up 5 bases and J gave up 2 bases; unmatched junction bases: 6. The CDR3, as DNA: TGCAGTGCTGAACACGGACTAGCGGGAGCCTACGAGCAGTACTTC. Its protein is CSAEHGLAGAYEQYF.